This paragraph covers one T cell receptor beta chain sequence. Sequencing was performed with immunoSEQ multiplex PCR; in TCRdb, only in-frame clones are kept and a portion is missing. This sample has around 290,000 clones, with roughly 90% found just once. The source of the sample is a study of blood T cell repertoires in COVID-19. Study information: Donors in the United States, Italy and Spain gave samples during acute or convalescent COVID-19.

There are 13 residues in the CDR3. The V gene lost 4 bases and the J gene lost 8 bases, with 14 bases spanning the gap. Germline values: CDR1 MNHEY, CDR2 SMNVEV (reference sequence). The source is a woman in her sixties or seventies with COVID-19, enrolled during active disease. The chain is built from TRBV27 and TRBJ1-1; a weak D match, TRBD1 (6 bases). The specimen was peripheral blood. CDR3 sequence: CASSWTASSEAFF. CDR3 nucleotides: TGTGCCAGCAGTTGGACAGCTTCGTCCGAAGCTTTCTTT.